This T cell receptor beta chain was identified during a study of T cell changes during pregnancy in multiple sclerosis. Trimming removed 3 bases at V and 2 bases at J, with 4 bases between. CDR3 length equals 12 residues. The germline gives CDR1 LGHNA, CDR2 YNFKEQ. TCRdb's table, derived via immunoSEQ multiplex PCR, lists solely in-frame clones and lacks some. Of about 68,000 clones in the sample, 91% are singletons; the top ten hold 0.65% to 1%. The receptor's source is a female donor with multiple sclerosis, enrolled in a pregnancy study. The material was peripheral blood, obtained in the second trimester of pregnancy. This sequence joins TRBV4-2 and TRBJ2-5; D call uncertain. CDR3 nucleotides: TGTGCCAGCAGCCACCAACAAGAGACCCAGTACTTC. As protein: CASSHQQETQYF.